The clone carrying this T cell receptor beta chain was seen only a few times. Its antigen is undetermined. The entry originates in a study of T-cell reconstitution after alpha-beta-depleted transplantation in children. Study-level findings and limits: T-cell counts and diversity at one year following transplant were attributed mainly to newly produced T cells. Several hundred expanded graft clones reportedly supplied alpha-beta T cells about two months after transplant.

Unique molecular identifiers were incorporated during preparation of the TCRbeta library. TCRdb analysed the PCR reads with MiXCR anew, one entry per CDR3 protein. The sample holds some 200,000 distinct CDR3 sequences; approximately 11% are singletons and the top ten take 28%. Germline CDR1 and CDR2: SGHTA and FQGNSA. The CDR3 is 19 amino acids. V shed 5 bases and J 3 bases; nucleotides not matched to a gene: 11. The sequences come from PBMCs, collected before TCRalphabeta/CD19-depleted stem cell transplant. The sequence derives from a child younger than two with acute myeloid leukemia, due to receive a stem cell transplant. This chain links TRBV7-2 with TRBJ2-6; 12 bases map to TRBD2. The CDR3 spells CASSPLTSGRNGGANVLTF. The CDR3 region has the DNA TGTGCCAGCAGCCCCCTGACTAGCGGGAGAAACGGTGGGGCCAACGTCCTGACTTTC. Complete variable domain (other parts from reference TRBV7-2 and TRBJ2-6): GAGVSQSPSNKVTEKGKDVELRCDPISGHTALYWYRQSLGQGLEFLIYFQGNSAPDKSGLPSDRFSAERTGGSVSTLTIQRTQQEDSAVYLCASSPLTSGRNGGANVLTFGAGSRLTVL.